This T cell receptor beta chain was observed in a study of beta chain features in type 1 diabetes (dated by TCRdb to about 2018). Concerning the study at large: No differences in mean age, gender distribution, total cell number or subset yield were found between patients and healthy donors. Regulatory and stem cell-like memory subsets were obtained from only 8 patients and roughly 8 healthy donors, while naive and central memory subsets were obtained from all 28 donors. The study compared the TCRB repertoires of sorted circulating CD4+ T cell subsets in recently diagnosed type 1 diabetes patients with those in matched healthy donors. A total of 107,917,701 sorted cells were examined across all samples, and a strong correlation was observed between cell number per subset and RNA yield.

Germline trimming amounts to 4 bases on V and 9 bases on J, with 13 as the count of junction bases outside the gene matches. CDR1 and CDR2 are read off the germline V gene as SGHDN and FVKESK. The cysteine opens and the phenylalanine closes a CDR3 of 16 amino acids. Only the CDR3 portion is preserved as DNA: 48 bases, with reading frame beginning at the first base. Overall study outcomes, separate from this receptor: Type 1 diabetes patients showed a moderate but significant shortening of TCRB CDR3 length in all four CD4+ subsets. Naive, central memory and regulatory TCRB repertoires appeared to be more similar among patients than among healthy donors. Because cDNA rather than genomic DNA was sequenced, highly expressing activated cells could have been over-represented, although no difference in activation and CD3 levels was found between groups. Because the HLA sub-analyses included only small numbers of individuals, any influence of HLA type on TCRB rearrangement was left unresolved. PCR might favor shorter templates, but patient and control samples were amplified and corrected together, so any skew would affect both groups equally. At VDJ recombination sites, patients with type 1 diabetes made fewer insertions and deleted more nucleotides, a pattern implying thymic rearrangement abnormalities.

A note on this clone: The antigen it recognizes is unknown. Qualities for individual bases were not recorded, and no much larger clone is one base off.

A single peripheral blood draw of 90 to 150 mL on average was collected from each donor into heparinised tubes. Using a panel that included CD45RO, CCR7, CD25, CD127, CD95 and CD27, naive, central memory, regulatory and stem cell-like memory CD4+ T cells were sorted on a BD FACSAria II. All sorted populations exceeded 95% purity. PBMCs were isolated right away by Lymphoprep density gradient centrifugation and were stained directly, without culture. So that batch effects would be minimized, each experiment stained and sorted samples in pairs, pairing one healthy donor with one patient. The High Capacity cDNA Reverse Transcription Kit was used to reverse transcribe all of the isolated RNA, meaning that expressed TCRB transcripts were what got sequenced. Deep immunoSEQ sequencing was applied to naive, central memory and regulatory T cell samples, giving an average of roughly 3.5 million total reads per sample. After sorted cells were lysed in RLT buffer, RNA was extracted with DNase-treated RNeasy Micro or Mini kits, with the choice depending on cell number. Each cell subset was processed on its own to prevent cross-contamination, while patient and healthy donor samples were processed together. The immunoSEQ multiplex PCR was used to amplify TCRB sequences from cDNA, yielding 87-bp fragments that span the CDR3 region. The amplicons were sequenced using the Illumina HiSeq platform. For the original study's pipeline: PCR bias was computationally corrected using synthetic template baselines, reads within Hamming distance 2 were collapsed, and singletons that could not be merged were discarded. Reads were aligned against IMGT so that V, D and J genes, CDR3 length and insertions or deletions at six rearrangement sites could be assigned. Clonotype counts were normalized to sorted cell number within each subset before computing true diversity and Gini coefficients with the tcR R package. The overlap coefficient, calculated on TCRB nucleotide sequences, was used to measure repertoire sharing. The source is immuneACCESS, and TCRdb retained only in-frame sequences with V and J called. Part of the clones is not carried over; for the studies checked, unresolved V genes explain less than half of this, and the remainder is unexplained. Clone size and the V and J calls come from that table; the DNA yielded D and trimming. Here the sample has 140,000 to 150,000 clones; roughly 50% occur a single time. Around 0.45% of the sample is taken by the ten largest.

The rearrangement combines TRBV14 with TRBJ2-3, and 10 bases in between align with TRBD2. Sequencing was done on a sample of Tregs from blood. The cell subset or site label for this specimen denotes: regulatory CD4+ T cells. This receptor was taken from a young man in good health. The nucleotide sequence is given as TGTGCCAGCAGCCCCCTGAGTAGCGGGGGGCCTGTCACGCAGTATTTT. This yields the protein CASSPLSSGGPVTQYF.